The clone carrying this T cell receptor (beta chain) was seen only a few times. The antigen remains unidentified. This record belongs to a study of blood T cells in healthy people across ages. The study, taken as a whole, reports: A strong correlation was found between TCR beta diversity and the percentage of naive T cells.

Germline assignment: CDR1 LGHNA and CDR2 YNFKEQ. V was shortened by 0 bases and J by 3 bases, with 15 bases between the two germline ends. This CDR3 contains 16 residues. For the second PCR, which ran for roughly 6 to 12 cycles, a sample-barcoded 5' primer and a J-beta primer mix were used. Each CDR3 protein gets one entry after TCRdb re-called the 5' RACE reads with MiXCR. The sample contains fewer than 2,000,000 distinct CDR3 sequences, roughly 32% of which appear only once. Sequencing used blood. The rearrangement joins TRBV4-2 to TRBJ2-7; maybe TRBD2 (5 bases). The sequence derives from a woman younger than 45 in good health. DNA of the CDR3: TGTGCCAGCAGCCAAGAGGAGTGGGAGAGAGGCTACGAGCAGTACTTC. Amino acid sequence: CASSQEEWERGYEQYF.